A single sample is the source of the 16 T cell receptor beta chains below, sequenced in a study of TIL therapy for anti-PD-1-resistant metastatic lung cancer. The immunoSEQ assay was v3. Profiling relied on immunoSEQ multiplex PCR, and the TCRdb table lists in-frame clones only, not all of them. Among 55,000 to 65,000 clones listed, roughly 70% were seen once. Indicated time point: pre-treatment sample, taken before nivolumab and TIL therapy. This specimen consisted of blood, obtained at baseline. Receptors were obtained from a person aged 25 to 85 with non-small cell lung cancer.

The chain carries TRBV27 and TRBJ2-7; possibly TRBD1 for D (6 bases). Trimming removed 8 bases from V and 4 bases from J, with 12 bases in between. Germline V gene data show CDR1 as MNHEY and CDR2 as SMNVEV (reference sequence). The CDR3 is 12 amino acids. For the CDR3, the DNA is TGTGCCAGCCAGGGACATCCTTACGAGCAGTACTTC. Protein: CASQGHPYEQYF.

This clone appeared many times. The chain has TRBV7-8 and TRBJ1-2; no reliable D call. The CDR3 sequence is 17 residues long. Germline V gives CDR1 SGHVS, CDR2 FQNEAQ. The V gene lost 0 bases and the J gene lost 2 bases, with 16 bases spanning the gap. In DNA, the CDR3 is TGTGCCAGCAGCTTAGCTCTATCTAGTTCATCAAACTATGGCTACACCTTC. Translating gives CASSLALSSSSNYGYTF.

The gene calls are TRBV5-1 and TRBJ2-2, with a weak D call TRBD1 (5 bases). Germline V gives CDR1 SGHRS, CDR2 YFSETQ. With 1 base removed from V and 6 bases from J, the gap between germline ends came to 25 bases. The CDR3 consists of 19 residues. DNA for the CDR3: TGCGCCAGCAGCTTGCTGGCCAGGGCGTTGGTTGGTTTTGCCGGGGAGCTGTTTTTT. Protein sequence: CASSLLARALVGFAGELFF.

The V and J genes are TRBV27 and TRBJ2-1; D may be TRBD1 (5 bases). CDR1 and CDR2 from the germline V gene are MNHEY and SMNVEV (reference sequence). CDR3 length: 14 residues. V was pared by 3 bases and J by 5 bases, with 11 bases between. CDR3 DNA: TGTGCCAGCAGTTTTCCAGGGCCGAACAATGAGCAGTTCTTC. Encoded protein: CASSFPGPNNEQFF.

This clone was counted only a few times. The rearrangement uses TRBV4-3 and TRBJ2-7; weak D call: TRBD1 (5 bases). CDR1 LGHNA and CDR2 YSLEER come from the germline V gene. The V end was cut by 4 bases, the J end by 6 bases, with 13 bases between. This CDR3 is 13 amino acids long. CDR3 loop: CASSLKKGSEQYF. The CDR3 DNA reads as TGCGCCAGCAGCCTAAAGAAGGGGTCCGAGCAGTACTTC.

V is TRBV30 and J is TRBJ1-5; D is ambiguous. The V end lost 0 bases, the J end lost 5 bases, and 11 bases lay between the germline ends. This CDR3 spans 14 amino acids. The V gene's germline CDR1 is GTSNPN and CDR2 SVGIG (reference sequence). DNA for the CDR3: TGTGCCTGGAGTGTTAACAACCAAGATCAGCCCCAGCATTTT. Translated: CAWSVNNQDQPQHF.

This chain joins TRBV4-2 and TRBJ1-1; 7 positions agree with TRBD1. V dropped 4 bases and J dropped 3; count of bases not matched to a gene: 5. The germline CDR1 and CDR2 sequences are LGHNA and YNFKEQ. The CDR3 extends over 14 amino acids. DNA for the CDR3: TGTGCCAGCAGCCTTCGGACAGGTGACACTGAAGCTTTCTTT. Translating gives CASSLRTGDTEAFF.

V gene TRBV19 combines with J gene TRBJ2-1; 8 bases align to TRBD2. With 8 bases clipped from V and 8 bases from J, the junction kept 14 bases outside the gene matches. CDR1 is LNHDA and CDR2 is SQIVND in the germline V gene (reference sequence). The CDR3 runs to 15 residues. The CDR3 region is CASRSGSSGGDEQFF. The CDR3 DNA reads TGTGCCAGTCGTAGCGGATCTTCGGGGGGGGATGAGCAGTTCTTC.

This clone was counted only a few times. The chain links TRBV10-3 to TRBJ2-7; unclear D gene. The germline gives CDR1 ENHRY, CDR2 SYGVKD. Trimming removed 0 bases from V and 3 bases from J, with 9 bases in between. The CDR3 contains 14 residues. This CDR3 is CAISESMEFYEQYF. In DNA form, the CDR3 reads TGTGCCATCAGTGAGTCGATGGAATTCTACGAGCAGTACTTC.

CDR3 sequence reads: CASSATGGPQETQYF. CDR3 nucleotides: TGTGCCAGCAGCGCCACAGGGGGCCCCCAAGAGACCCAGTACTTC. This chain joins TRBV5-4 and TRBJ2-5; 9 nucleotides line up with TRBD1. Germline lookup yields CDR1 SGHNT and CDR2 YYREEE (reference sequence). This CDR3 has 15 amino acids. Germline trimming cut 4 bases from V and 1 base from J; bases unmatched to any gene: 5.

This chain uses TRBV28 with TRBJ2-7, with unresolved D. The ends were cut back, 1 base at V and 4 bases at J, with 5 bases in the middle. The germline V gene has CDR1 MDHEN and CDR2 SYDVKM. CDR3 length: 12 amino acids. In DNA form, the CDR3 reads TGTGCCAGCAGTTTATCAGAGTACGAGCAGTACTTC. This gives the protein CASSLSEYEQYF.

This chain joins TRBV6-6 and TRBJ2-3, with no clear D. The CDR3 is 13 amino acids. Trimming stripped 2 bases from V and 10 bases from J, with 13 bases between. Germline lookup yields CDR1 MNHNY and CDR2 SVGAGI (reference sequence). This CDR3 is CASSYGYSEAQYF. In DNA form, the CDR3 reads TGTGCCAGCAGTTACGGGTACAGCGAGGCGCAGTATTTT.

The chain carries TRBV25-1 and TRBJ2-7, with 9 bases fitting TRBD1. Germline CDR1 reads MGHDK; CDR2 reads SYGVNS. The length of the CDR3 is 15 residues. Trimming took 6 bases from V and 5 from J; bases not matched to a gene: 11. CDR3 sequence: CASRGAGTGSHEQYF. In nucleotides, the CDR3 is TGTGCCAGCAGGGGAGCCGGGACAGGGAGCCACGAGCAGTACTTC.

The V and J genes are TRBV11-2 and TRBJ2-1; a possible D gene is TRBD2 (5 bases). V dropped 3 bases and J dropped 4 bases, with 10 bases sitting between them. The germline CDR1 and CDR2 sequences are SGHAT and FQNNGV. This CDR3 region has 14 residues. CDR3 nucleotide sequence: TGTGCCAGCAGCTTTCAGCGGATGTACAATGAGCAGTTCTTC. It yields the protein CASSFQRMYNEQFF.

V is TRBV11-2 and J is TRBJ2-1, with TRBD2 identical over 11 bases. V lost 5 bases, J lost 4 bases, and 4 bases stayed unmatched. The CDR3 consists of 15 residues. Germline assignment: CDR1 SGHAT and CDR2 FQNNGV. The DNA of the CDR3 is TGTGCCAGCAGCCGGACTAGCGGGCAGTACAATGAGCAGTTCTTC. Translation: CASSRTSGQYNEQFF.

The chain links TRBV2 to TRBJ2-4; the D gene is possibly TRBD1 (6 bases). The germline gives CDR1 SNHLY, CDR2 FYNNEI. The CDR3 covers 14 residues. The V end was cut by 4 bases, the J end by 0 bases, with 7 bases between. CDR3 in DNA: TGTGCCAGCAGTGGGGGGCTAGCCAAAAACATTCAGTACTTC. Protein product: CASSGGLAKNIQYF. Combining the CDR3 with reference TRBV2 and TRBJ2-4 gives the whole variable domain EPEVTQTPSHQVTQMGQEVILRCVPISNHLYFYWYRQILGQKVEFLVSFYNNEISEKSEIFDDQFSVERPDGSNFTLKIRSTKLEDSAMYFCASSGGLAKNIQYFGAGTRLSVL.